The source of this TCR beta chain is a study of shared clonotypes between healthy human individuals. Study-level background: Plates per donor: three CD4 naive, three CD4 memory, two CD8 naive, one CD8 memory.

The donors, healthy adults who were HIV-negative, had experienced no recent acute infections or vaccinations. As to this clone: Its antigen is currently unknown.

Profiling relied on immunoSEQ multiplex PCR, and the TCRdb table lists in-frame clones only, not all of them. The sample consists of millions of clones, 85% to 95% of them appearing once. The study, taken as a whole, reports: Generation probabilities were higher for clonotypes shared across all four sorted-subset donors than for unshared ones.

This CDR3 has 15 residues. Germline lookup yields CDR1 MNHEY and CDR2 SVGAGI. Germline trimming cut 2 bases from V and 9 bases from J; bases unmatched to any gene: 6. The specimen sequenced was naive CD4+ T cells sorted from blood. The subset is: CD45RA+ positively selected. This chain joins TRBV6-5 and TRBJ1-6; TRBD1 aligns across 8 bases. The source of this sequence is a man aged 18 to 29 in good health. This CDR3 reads CASSYGQGLGSPLHF. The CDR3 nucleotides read TGTGCCAGCAGTTACGGACAGGGATTAGGTTCACCCCTCCACTTT.